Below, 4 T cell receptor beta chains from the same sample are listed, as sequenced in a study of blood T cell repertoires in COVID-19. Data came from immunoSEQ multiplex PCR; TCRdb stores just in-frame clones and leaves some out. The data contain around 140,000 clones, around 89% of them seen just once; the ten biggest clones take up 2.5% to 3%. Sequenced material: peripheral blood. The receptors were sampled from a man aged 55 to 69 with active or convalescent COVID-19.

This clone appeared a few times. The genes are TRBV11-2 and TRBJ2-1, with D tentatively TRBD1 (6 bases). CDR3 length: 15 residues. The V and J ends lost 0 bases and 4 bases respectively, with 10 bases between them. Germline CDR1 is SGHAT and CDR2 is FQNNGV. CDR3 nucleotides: TGTGCCAGCAGCTTAGATTGGGACACATACAATGAGCAGTTCTTC. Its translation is CASSLDWDTYNEQFF.

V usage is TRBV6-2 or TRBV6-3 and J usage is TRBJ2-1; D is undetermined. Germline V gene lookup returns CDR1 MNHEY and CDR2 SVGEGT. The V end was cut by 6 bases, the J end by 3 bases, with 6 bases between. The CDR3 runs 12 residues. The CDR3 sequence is CASSPGYNEQFF. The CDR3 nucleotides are TGTGCCAGCAGCCCCGGCTACAATGAGCAGTTCTTC.

Here the CDR3 DNA reads TGCAGTGCTAGTAAGGGGGCTCAGCCCCAGCATTTT. It specifies CSASKGAQPQHF. The V gene is TRBV20-1, the J gene TRBJ1-5; 7 bases are a match to TRBD1. The CDR3 sequence is 12 residues long. With 3 bases clipped from V and 6 bases from J, the junction kept 2 bases outside the gene matches. From germline, CDR1 is DFQATT and CDR2 SNEGSKA (reference sequence).

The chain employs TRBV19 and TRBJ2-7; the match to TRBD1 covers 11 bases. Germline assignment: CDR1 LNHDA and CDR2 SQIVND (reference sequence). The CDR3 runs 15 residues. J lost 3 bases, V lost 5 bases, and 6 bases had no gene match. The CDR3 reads CASSPPGQGGYEQYF. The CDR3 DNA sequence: TGTGCCAGTAGTCCTCCGGGACAGGGGGGCTACGAGCAGTACTTC. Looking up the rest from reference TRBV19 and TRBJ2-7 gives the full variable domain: DGGITQSPKYLFRKEGQNVTLSCEQNLNHDAMYWYRQDPGQGLRLIYYSQIVNDFQKGDIAEGYSVSREKKESFPLTVTSAQKNPTAFYLCASSPPGQGGYEQYFGPGTRLTVT.